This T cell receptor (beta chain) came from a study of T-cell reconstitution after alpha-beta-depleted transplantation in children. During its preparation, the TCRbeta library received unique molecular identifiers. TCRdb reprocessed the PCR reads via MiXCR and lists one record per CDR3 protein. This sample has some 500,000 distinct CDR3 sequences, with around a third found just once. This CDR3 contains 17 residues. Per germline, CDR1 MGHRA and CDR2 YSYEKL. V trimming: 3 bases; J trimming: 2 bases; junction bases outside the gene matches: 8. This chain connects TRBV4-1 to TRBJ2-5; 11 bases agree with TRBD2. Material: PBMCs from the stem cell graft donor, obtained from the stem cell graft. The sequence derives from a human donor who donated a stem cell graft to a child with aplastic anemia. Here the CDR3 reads CASSQPGLAGNQETQYF. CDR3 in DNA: TGCGCCAGCAGCCAGCCAGGACTAGCGGGCAATCAAGAGACCCAGTACTTC.